These T cell receptor beta chains were read from a single sample in a study of CD8+CD57+ T cells in acquired aplastic anemia. TCRdb re-analysed the reads in MiXCR, keeping a single row per CDR3 protein. The profile covers approximately 80,000 distinct CDR3 sequences, with about 70% appearing a single time and roughly 80% taken by the ten largest. Input material: sorted CD4+, CD8+, or CD8+CD57+ T cells (not recorded which) from PBMCs. The receptors come from a human donor with aplastic anemia. Both conserved end residues are part of each CDR3. Rows give clone size only sometimes, using once, few, many, or a class for an expanded clone.

J gene	clone size	V gene	CDR3 protein
TRBJ2-7	.	TRBV29-1	CSVEGVPGLYEQYF
TRBJ2-1	many	TRBV7-2	CASSLVLAGSRGNEQFF
TRBJ2-7	few	TRBV7-6	CASSLGTAGEQYF
TRBJ1-4	once	TRBV9	CASSVGPATFEKLFF
TRBJ1-1	few	TRBV7-8	CASSLRQGGTEAFF
TRBJ2-7	few	TRBV24-1	CATSDRLRVHEQYF
TRBJ1-2	.	TRBV7-9	CASSLAGGYGYTF
TRBJ2-1	few	TRBV9	CASSVGTSGWHEQFF
TRBJ2-6	.	TRBV11-1	CASREREGLLANVLTF
TRBJ2-3	.	TRBV7-3	CASSSSLADTQYF
TRBJ2-7	once	TRBV10-2	CASRGLAGNSYEQYF
TRBJ1-1	few	TRBV15	CATSRKLENTEAFF
TRBJ1-6	.	TRBV20-1	CSARPDRADSPLHF
TRBJ2-7	.	TRBV29-1	CSAIVMVEQYF
TRBJ2-5	.	TRBV5-1	CASSSGQRGETQYF
TRBJ2-7	.	TRBV19	CASSVWTGSYEQYF
TRBJ2-5	.	TRBV25-1	CASSDGALLKETQYF
TRBJ1-1	.	TRBV19	CASSIGGPSTEAFF
TRBJ2-5	many	TRBV19	CASSPLWDNDETQYF
TRBJ2-7	.	TRBV2	CASSYRGRNEQYF
TRBJ1-1	few	TRBV29-1	CSALGQGVTEAFF
TRBJ1-1	.	TRBV10-1	CASSAEGNTEAFF
TRBJ1-6	.	TRBV20-1	CSARVDSPLHF
TRBJ1-1	.	TRBV10-3	CATSTGTGEGAFF
TRBJ2-7	.	TRBV2	CASSEGPRYEQYF
TRBJ2-1	.	TRBV2	CASIRQGAYNEQFF
TRBJ2-3	.	TRBV28	CASSFLSGTDTQYF